This T cell receptor (beta chain) was obtained from a study of blood T cell repertoires in COVID-19. Study in general: The study drew acute and convalescent COVID-19 samples from the United States, Italy and Spain.

In the original processing: Estimated nucleated cell counts came from reference gene primer amplification. Method: immunoSEQ multiplex PCR; TCRdb's copy keeps in-frame clones and lacks some. V and J calls plus clone size are reproduced from that table; the DNA served to infer D and trimming. The data hold around 87,000 clones, with roughly 79% observed a single time. This CDR3 is 15 amino acids long. Germline CDR1 reads SGHRS; CDR2 reads YFSETQ. The V end lost 4 bases, the J end lost 0 bases, and 12 bases lay between the germline ends. The receptor comes from a human donor in a cohort sampled during active COVID-19. This chain connects TRBV5-1 to TRBJ2-3, with a weak D call TRBD2 (6 bases). The sequenced sample consisted of peripheral blood. DNA for the CDR3: TGCGCCAGCAGCCCGGGGGTAAAGAGCACAGATACGCAGTATTTT. It encodes CASSPGVKSTDTQYF. Based on the CDR3 plus reference TRBV5-1 and TRBJ2-3, the full variable domain is KAGVTQTPRYLIKTRGQQVTLSCSPISGHRSVSWYQQTPGQGLQFLFEYFSETQRNKGNFPGRFSGRQFSNSRSEMNVSTLELGDSALYLCASSPGVKSTDTQYFGPGTRLTVL.